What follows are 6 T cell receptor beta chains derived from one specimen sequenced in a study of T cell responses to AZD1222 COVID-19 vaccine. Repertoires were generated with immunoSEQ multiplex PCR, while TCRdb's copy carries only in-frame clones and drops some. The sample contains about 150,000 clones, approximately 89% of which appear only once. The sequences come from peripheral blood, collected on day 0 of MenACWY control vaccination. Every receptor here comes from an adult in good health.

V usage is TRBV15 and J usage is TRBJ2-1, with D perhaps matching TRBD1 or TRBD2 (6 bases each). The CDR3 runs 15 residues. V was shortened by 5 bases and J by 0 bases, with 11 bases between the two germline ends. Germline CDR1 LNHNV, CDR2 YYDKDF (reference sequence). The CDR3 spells CATSGGGNSYNEQFF. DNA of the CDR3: TGTGCCACCAGCGGGGGCGGGAACTCCTACAATGAGCAGTTCTTC.

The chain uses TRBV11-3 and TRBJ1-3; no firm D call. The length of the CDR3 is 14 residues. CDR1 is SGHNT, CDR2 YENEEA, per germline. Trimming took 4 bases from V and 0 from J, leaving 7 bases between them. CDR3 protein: CASSSTVSGNTIYF. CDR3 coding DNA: TGTGCCAGCAGCTCAACTGTCTCTGGAAACACCATATATTTT.

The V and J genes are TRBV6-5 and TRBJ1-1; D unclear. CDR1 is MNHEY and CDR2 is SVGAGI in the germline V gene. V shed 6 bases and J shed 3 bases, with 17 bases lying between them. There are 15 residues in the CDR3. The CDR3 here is CASRYGVNGDTEAFF. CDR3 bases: TGTGCCAGCAGATACGGGGTAAACGGGGACACTGAAGCTTTCTTT.

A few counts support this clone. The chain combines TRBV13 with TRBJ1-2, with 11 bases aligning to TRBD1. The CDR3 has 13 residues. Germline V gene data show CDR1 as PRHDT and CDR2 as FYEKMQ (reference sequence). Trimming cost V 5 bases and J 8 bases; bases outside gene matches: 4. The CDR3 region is CASSVDRGRGYTF. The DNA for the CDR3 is TGTGCCAGCAGCGTGGACAGGGGGCGCGGCTACACCTTC.

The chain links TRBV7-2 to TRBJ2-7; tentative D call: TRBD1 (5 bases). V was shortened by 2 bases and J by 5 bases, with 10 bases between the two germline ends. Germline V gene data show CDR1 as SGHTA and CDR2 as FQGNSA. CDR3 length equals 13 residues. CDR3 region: CASSLTRAHEQYF. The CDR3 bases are TGTGCCAGCAGCTTAACCAGGGCTCACGAGCAGTACTTC.

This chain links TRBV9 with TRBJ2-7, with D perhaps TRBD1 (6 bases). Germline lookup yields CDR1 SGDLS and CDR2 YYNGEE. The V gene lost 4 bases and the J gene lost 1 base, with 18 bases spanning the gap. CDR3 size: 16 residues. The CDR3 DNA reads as TGTGCCAGCAGCCCAGAAGGGGGAAGAGGGTCCTACGAGCAGTACTTC. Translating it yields CASSPEGGRGSYEQYF.